This T cell receptor (beta chain) was sequenced in a study of blood T cells in healthy people across ages. On this clonotype: Antigen specificity is unknown.

The authors ran a second PCR of roughly 6 to 12 cycles using a sample-barcoded 5' primer and a J-beta primer mix. At least 2.5 million CDR3-containing paired-end reads were obtained per sample. Using its own MiXCR run on the 5' RACE reads, TCRdb lists one record per CDR3 protein. The sample has over 1.5 million distinct CDR3 sequences; approximately 50% are singletons. The CDR3 is 16 amino acids. With V trimmed by 3 bases and J by 5 bases, 11 bases remained unmatched. Per germline, CDR1 MGHRA and CDR2 YSYEKL. Study-level points and caveats: Older age coincided with a roughly linear decline in TCR beta diversity per million T cells. Donor CMV status, an unknown factor, possibly confounded changes in expanded clonotypes.

This receptor was identified in a woman between 40 and 55 years old in good health. The chain recombines TRBV4-1 with TRBJ1-2; 8 bases fit TRBD1. The specimen was blood. CDR3 nucleotides: TGCGCCAGCAGCCACGCAGACAGGGGCGAGAGATATGGCTACACCTTC. This sequence encodes CASSHADRGERYGYTF.